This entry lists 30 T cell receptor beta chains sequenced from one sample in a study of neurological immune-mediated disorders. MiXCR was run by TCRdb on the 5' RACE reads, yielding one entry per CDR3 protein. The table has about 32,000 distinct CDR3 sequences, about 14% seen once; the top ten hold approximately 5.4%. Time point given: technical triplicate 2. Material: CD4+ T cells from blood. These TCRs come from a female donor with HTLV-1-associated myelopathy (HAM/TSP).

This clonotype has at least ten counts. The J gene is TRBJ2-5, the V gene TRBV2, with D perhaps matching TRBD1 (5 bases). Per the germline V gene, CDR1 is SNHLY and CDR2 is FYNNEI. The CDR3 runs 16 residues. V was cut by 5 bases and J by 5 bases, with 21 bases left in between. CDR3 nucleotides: TGTGCCAGCAGTCAAGGGGTGGCAGCGAGATGGGAGACCCAGTACTTC. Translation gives CASSQGVAARWETQYF.

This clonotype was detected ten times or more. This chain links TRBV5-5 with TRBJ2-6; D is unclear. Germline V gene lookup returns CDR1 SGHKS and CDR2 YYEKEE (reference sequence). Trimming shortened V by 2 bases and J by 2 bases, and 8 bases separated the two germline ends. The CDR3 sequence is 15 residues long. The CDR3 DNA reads TGTGCCAGCAGCTTAATCGTGCCTGGGGCCAACGTCCTGACTTTC. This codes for CASSLIVPGANVLTF.

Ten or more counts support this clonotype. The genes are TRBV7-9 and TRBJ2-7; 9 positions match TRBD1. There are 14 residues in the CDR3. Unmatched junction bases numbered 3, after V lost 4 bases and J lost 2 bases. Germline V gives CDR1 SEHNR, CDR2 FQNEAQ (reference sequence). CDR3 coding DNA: TGTGCCAGCAGCTACGGGGACAGGGCCTACGAGCAGTACTTC. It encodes CASSYGDRAYEQYF.

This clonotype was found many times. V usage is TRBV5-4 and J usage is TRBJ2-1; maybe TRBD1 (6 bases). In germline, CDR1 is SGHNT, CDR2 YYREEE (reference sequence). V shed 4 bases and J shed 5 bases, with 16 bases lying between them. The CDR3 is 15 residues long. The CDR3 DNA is TGTGCCAGCAGCCACGGGACACCCCCCAACAATGAGCAGTTCTTC. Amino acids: CASSHGTPPNNEQFF.

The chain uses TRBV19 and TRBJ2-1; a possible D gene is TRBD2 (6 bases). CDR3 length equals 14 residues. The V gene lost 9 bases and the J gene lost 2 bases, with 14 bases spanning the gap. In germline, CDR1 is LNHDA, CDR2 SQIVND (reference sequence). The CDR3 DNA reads TGTGCCAGGGTCCCGGAGGGCCCCTACAATGAGCAGTTCTTC. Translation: CARVPEGPYNEQFF.

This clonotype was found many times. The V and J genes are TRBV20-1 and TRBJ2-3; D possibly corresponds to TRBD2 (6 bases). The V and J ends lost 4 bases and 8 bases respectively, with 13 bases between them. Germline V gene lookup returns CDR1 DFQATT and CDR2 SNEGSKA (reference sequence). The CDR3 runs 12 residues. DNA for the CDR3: TGCAGTGCTACGACAGTGGGGGGTACGCAGTATTTT. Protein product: CSATTVGGTQYF.

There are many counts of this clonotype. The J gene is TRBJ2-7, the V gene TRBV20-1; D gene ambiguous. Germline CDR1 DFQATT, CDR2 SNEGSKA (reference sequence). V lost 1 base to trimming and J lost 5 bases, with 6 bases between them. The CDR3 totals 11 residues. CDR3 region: CSARGRNEQYF. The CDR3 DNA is TGCAGTGCTAGAGGCAGAAACGAGCAGTACTTC.

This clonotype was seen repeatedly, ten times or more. The CDR3, as DNA: TGCGCCAGCAGCGCAGGACAGGGGGCCTACGAGCAGTACTTC. It yields the protein CASSAGQGAYEQYF. This chain joins TRBV5-1 and TRBJ2-7; 10 bases line up with TRBD1. V lost 4 bases, J lost 2 bases, and 3 bases stayed unmatched. Germline loops: CDR1 SGHRS, CDR2 YFSETQ. The CDR3 runs 14 residues. The full variable domain, rest sourced from reference TRBV5-1 and TRBJ2-7, is KAGVTQTPRYLIKTRGQQVTLSCSPISGHRSVSWYQQTPGQGLQFLFEYFSETQRNKGNFPGRFSGRQFSNSRSEMNVSTLELGDSALYLCASSAGQGAYEQYFGPGTRLTVT.

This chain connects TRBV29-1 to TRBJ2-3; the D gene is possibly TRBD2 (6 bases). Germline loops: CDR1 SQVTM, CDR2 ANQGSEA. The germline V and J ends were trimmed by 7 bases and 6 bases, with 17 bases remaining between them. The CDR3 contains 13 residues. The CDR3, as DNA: TGCAGCGGCTCCGGAGGGCGTAGCGATACGCAGTATTTT. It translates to CSGSGGRSDTQYF.

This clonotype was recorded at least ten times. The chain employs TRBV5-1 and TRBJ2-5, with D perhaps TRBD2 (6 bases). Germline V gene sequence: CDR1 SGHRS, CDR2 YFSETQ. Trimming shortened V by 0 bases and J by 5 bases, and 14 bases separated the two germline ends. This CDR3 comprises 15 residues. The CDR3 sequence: CASSLEGQGLETQYF. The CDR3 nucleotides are TGCGCCAGCAGCTTGGAAGGGCAGGGACTGGAGACCCAGTACTTC.

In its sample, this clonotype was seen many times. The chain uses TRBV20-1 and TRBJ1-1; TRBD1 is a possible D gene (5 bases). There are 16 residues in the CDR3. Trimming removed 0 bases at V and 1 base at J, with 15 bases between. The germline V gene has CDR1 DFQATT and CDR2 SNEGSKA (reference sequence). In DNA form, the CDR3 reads TGCAGTGCTAGAGATCCACATGGGACGGAGAACACTGAAGCTTTCTTT. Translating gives CSARDPHGTENTEAFF.

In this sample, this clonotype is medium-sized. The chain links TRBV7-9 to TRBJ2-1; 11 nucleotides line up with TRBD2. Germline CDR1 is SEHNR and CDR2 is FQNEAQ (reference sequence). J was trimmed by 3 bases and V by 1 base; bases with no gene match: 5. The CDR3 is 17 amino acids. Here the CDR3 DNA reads TGTGCCAGCAGCTTAGGCTCACTAGCGGGGGTCTACAATGAGCAGTTCTTC. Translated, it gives CASSLGSLAGVYNEQFF.

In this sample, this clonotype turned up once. CDR3 protein: CASSTGRASGEQYF. In nucleotides, the CDR3 is TGTGCCAGCAGTACCGGACGGGCTTCGGGGGAGCAGTACTTC. The rearrangement links TRBV2 to TRBJ2-7; perhaps TRBD2 as D (5 bases). The germline V gene has CDR1 SNHLY and CDR2 FYNNEI. V was clipped by 5 bases and J by 7 bases, with 18 bases between them. The CDR3 runs 14 residues. Filled out from reference TRBV2 and TRBJ2-7, the complete variable domain reads EPEVTQTPSHQVTQMGQEVILRCVPISNHLYFYWYRQILGQKVEFLVSFYNNEISEKSEIFDDQFSVERPDGSNFTLKIRSTKLEDSAMYFCASSTGRASGEQYFGPGTRLTVT.

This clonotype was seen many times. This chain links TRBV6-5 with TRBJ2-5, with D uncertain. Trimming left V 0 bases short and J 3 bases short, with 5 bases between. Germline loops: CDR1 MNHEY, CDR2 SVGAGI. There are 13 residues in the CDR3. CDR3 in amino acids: CASSYSSEETQYF. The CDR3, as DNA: TGTGCCAGCAGTTACTCGTCTGAAGAGACCCAGTACTTC.

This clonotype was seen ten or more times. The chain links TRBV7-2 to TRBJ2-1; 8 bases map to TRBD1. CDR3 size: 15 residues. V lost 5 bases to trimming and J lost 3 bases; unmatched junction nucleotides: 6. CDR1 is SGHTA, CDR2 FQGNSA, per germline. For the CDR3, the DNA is TGTGCCAGCAGCGCCGACAGGGGCGGCTACAATGAGCAGTTCTTC. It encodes CASSADRGGYNEQFF.

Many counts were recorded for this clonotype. In DNA, the CDR3 is TGTGCCAGCAGTTTTAGCGGGGGGCCCGAGCAGTACTTC. This codes for CASSFSGGPEQYF. The J gene is TRBJ2-7, the V gene TRBV12-3 or TRBV12-4, with 10 bases that match TRBD2. J was trimmed by 6 bases and V by 3 bases; bases with no gene match: 2. This CDR3 has 13 amino acids.

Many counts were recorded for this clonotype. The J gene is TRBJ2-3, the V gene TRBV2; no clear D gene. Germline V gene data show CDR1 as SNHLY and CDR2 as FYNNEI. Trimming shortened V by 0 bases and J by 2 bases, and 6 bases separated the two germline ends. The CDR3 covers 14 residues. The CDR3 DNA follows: TGTGCCAGCAGTGAAGCGTCTTCCACAGATACGCAGTATTTT. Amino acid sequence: CASSEASSTDTQYF. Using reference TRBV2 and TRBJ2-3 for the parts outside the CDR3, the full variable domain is EPEVTQTPSHQVTQMGQEVILRCVPISNHLYFYWYRQILGQKVEFLVSFYNNEISEKSEIFDDQFSVERPDGSNFTLKIRSTKLEDSAMYFCASSEASSTDTQYFGPGTRLTVL.

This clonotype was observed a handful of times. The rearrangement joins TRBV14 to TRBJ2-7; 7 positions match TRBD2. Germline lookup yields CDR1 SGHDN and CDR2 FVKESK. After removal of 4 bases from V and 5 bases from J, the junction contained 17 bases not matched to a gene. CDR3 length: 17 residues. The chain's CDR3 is CASSPSISKQAGHEQYF. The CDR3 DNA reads TGTGCCAGCAGCCCTTCGATTAGCAAGCAAGCGGGGCACGAGCAGTACTTC.

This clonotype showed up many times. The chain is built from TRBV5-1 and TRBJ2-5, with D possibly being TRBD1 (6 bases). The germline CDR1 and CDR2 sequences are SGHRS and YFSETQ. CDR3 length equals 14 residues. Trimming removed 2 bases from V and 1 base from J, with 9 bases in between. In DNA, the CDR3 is TGCGCCAGCAGCTTCCGGGACATCCAAGAGACCCAGTACTTC. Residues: CASSFRDIQETQYF.

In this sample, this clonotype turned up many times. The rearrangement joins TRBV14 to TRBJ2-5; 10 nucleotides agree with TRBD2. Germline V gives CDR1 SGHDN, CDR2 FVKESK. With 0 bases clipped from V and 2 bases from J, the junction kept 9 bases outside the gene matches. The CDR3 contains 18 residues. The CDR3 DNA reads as TGTGCCAGCAGCCAAGATTATTGGGCTAGCGGGAGACAAGAGACCCAGTACTTC. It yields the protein CASSQDYWASGRQETQYF.

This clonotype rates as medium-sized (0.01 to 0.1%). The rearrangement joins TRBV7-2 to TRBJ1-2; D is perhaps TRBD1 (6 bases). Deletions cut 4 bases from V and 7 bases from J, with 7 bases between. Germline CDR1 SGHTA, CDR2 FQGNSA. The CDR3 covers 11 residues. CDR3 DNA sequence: TGTGCCAGCAGCTCGACAGGTGGCTACACCTTC. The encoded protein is CASSSTGGYTF. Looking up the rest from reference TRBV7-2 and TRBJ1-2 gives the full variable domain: GAGVSQSPSNKVTEKGKDVELRCDPISGHTALYWYRQSLGQGLEFLIYFQGNSAPDKSGLPSDRFSAERTGGSVSTLTIQRTQQEDSAVYLCASSSTGGYTFGSGTRLTVV.

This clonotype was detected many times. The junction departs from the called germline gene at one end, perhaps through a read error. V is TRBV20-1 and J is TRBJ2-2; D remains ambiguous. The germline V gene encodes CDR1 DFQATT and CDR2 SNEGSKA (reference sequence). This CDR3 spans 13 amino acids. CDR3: CSARGPNTGELFF. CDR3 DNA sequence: TGCAGTGCCAGAGGCCCCAACACCGGGGAGCTGTTTTTT.

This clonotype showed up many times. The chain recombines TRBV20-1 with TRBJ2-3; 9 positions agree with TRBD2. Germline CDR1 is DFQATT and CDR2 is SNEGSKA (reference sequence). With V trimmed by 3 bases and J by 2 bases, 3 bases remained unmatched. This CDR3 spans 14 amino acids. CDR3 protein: CSARTSGSTDTQYF. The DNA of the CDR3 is TGCAGTGCTAGGACTAGCGGCTCCACAGATACGCAGTATTTT.

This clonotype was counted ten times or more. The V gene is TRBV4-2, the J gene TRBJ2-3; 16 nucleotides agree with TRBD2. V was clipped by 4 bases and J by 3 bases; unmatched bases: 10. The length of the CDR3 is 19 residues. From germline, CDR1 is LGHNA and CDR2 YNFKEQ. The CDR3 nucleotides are TGTGCCAGCAGCCCCCTCTCGGGACTAGCGGGGGGGCAGACAGATACGCAGTATTTT. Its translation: CASSPLSGLAGGQTDTQYF.

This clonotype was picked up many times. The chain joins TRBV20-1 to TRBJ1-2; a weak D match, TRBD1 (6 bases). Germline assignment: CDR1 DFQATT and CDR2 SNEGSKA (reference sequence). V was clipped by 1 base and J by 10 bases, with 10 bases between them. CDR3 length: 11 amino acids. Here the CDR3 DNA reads TGCAGTGCTAGAGGACAGGTCTCCTACACCTTC. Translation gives CSARGQVSYTF.

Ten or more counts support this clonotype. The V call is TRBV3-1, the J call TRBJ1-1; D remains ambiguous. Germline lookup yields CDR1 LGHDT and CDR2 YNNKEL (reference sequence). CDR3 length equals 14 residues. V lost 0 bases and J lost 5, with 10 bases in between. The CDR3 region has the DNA TGTGCCAGCAGCCAAGAGGGCGGTAGGACTGAAGCTTTCTTT. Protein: CASSQEGGRTEAFF.

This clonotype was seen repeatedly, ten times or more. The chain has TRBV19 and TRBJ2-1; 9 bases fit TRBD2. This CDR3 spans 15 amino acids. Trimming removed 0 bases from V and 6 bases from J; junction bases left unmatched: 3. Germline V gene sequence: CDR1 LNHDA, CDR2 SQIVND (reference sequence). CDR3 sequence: CASSIDSGGPNEQFF. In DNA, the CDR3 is TGTGCCAGTAGTATAGATAGCGGGGGACCCAATGAGCAGTTCTTC.

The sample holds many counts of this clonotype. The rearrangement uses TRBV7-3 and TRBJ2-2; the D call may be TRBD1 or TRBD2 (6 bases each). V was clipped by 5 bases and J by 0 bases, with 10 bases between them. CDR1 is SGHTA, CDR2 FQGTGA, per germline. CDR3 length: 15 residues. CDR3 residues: CASSRGTSNTGELFF. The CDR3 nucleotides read TGTGCCAGCAGCCGCGGGACATCGAACACCGGGGAGCTGTTTTTT.

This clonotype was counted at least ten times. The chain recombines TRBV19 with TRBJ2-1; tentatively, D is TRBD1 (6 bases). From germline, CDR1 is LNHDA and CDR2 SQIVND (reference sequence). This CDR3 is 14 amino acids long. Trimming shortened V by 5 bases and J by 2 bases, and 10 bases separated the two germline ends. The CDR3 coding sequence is TGTGCCAGTAGTCGGGACACAGCCTACAATGAGCAGTTCTTC. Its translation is CASSRDTAYNEQFF.

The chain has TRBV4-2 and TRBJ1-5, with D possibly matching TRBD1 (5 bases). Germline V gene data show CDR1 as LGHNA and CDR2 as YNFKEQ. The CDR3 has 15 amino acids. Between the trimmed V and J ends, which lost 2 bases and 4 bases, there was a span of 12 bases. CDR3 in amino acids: CASSQWDQPNQPQHF. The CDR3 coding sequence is TGTGCCAGCAGCCAATGGGACCAACCTAATCAGCCCCAGCATTTT.